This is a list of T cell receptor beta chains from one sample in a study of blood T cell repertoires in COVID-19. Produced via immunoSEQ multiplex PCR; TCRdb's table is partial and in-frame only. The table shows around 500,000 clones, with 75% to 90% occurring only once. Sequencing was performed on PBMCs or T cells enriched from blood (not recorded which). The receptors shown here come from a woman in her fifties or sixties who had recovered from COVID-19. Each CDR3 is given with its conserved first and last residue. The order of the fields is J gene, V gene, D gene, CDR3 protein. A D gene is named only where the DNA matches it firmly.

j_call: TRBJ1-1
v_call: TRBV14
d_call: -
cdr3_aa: CASSQDRVPNTEAFF

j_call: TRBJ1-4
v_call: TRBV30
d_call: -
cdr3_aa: CAWSQGGNEKLFF

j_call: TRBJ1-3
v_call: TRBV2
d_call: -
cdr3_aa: CASSEAGRASGNTIYF

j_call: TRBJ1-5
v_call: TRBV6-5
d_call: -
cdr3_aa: CASGLFNQPQHF

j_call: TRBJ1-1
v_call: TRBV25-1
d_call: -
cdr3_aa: CASKRQEDTEAFF

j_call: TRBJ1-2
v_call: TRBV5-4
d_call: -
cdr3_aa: CASSLVLGGYTF

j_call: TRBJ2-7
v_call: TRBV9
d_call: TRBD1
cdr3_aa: CASSAARDRVNHEQYF

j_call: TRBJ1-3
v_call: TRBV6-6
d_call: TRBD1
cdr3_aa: CASSYSRQGGGNTIYF

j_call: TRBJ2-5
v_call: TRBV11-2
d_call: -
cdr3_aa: CASSPNRVGGETQYF

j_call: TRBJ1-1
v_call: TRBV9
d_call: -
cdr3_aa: CASTQQENTEAFF

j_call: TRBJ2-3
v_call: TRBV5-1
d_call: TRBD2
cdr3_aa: CASSPPTSGSTDTQYF

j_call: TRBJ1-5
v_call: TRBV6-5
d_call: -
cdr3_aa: CASRRGGLSNQPQHF

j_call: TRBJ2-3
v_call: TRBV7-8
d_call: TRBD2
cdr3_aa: CASSFGTSGNTDTQYF

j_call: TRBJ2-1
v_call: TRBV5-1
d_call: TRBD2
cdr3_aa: CASSTGGNEQFF

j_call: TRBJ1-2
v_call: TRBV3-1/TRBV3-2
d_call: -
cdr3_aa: CASTHGGYRGYTF

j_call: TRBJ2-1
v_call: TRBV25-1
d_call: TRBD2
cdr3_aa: CASSGPRTSGFNEQFF

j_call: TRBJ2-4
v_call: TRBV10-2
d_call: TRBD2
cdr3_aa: CASVKGGGVDIQYF

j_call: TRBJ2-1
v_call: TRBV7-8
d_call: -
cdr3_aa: CASSHYRVGSYNEQFF

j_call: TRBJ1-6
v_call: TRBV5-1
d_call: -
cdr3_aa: CASSQGYNSPLHF

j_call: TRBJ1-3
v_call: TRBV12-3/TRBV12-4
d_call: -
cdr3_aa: CASNDGHGNTIYF

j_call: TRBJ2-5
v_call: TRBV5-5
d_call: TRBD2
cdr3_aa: CASSLEVAGHQETQYF

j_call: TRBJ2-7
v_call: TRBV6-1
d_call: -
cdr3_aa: CASSEAGRGSYEQYF

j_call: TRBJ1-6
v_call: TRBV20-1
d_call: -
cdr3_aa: CSASVDYTSPLHF

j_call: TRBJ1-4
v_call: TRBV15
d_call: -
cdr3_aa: CATSRELSGGTINEKLFF

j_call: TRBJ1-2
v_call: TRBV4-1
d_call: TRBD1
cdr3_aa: CASRSQVGGQGDYGYTF

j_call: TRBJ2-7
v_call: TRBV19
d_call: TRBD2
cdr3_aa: CASSRPSSGGAARQYF

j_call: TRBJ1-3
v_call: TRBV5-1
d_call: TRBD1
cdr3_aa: CASSLQGAYGNTIYF

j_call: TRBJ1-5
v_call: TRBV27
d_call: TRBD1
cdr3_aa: CASRPPGGGNQPQHF

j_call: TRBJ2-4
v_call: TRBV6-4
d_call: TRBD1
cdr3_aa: CASRAPDRMTLAKNIQYF

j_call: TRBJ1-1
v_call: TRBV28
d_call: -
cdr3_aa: CASSAPQGWNTEAFF

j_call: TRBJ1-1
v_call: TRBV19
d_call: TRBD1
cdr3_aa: CASSIRDRQTNTEAFF

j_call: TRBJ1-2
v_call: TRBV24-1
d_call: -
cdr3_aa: CATTQPGGGYGYTF

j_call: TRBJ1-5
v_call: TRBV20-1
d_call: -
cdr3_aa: CSASGGGNQPQHF

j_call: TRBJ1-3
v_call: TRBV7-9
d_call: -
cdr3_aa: CASSFVSGNTIYF

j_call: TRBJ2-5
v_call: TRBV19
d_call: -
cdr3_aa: CASSIVPGGSLQETQYF

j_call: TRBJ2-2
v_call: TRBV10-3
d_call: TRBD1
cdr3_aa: CAISGRQGTGELFF

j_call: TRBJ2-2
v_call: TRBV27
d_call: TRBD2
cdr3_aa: CASSPGYGFWRGDGELFF

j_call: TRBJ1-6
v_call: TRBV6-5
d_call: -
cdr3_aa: CASSPPLGRGSPLHF

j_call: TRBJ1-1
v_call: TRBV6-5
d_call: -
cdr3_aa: CASSYSTVGATEAFF

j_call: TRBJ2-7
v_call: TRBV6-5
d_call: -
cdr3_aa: CASRRRTVYDEQYF

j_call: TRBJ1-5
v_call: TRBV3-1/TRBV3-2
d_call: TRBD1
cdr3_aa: CASSQRGGIQQPQHF

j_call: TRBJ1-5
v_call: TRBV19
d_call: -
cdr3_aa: CASSIFNVGGDQPQHF

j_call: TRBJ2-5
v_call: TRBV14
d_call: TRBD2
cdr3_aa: CASSPRLAPGTQYF

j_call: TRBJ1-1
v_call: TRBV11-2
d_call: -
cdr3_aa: CASSLGQVTEAFF

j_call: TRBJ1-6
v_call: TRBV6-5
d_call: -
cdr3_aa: CASRITGSNSPLHF

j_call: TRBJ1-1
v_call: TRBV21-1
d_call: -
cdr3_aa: CASSTRPGQGAFF

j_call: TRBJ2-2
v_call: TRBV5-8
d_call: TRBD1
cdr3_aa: CASSPGTGGVGGELFF

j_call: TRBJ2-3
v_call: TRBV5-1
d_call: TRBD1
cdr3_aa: CASRQGQGRTDTQYF

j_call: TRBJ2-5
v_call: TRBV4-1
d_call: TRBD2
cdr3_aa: CASSPSLAGGQETQYF

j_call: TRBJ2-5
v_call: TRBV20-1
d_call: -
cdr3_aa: CSATDRETQYF